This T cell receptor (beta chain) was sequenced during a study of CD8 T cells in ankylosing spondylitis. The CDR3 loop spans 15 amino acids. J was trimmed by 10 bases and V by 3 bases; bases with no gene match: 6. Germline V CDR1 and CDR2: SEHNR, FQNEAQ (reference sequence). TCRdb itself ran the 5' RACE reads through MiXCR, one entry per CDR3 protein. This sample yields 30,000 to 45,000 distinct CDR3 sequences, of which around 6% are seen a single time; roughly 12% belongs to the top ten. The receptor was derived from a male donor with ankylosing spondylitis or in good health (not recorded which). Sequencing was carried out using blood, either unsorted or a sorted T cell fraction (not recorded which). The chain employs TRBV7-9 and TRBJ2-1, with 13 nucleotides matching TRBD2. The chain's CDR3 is CASSLGTSGAGEQFF. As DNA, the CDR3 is TGTGCCAGCAGCTTGGGGACTAGCGGGGCCGGGGAGCAGTTCTTC.